This TCR beta chain is from a study of blood T cell repertoires in COVID-19. Whole-study context: Acute-phase and convalescent COVID-19 samples originated in the United States, Italy and Spain. The cDNA or gDNA used as material had been derived from T cells, B-cell-depleted T cells, or PBMCs.

This CDR3 is built from 14 residues. Germline-derived CDR1 and CDR2 are SNHLY and FYNNEI. V shed 2 bases and J 7 bases; nucleotides not matched to a gene: 4. Authors' data handling: How many nucleated cells were present was estimated from reference gene primer amplification. The protocol was immunoSEQ multiplex PCR, while the TCRdb copy is restricted to in-frame clones and leaves out a portion. Clonal size and the V and J genes are those of that table, whereas D and trimming came from the DNA. The sample shows approximately 240,000 clones, about 85% of them seen only once. The receptor's source is a man between 50 and 59 years old who had recovered from COVID-19. V usage is TRBV2 and J usage is TRBJ1-1; TRBD1 matches at 10 bases. The sample taken for sequencing was peripheral blood. DNA for the CDR3: TGTGCCAGCAGTGAAATTGGACAGGGGGGTGAAGCTTTCTTT. Protein product: CASSEIGQGGEAFF.